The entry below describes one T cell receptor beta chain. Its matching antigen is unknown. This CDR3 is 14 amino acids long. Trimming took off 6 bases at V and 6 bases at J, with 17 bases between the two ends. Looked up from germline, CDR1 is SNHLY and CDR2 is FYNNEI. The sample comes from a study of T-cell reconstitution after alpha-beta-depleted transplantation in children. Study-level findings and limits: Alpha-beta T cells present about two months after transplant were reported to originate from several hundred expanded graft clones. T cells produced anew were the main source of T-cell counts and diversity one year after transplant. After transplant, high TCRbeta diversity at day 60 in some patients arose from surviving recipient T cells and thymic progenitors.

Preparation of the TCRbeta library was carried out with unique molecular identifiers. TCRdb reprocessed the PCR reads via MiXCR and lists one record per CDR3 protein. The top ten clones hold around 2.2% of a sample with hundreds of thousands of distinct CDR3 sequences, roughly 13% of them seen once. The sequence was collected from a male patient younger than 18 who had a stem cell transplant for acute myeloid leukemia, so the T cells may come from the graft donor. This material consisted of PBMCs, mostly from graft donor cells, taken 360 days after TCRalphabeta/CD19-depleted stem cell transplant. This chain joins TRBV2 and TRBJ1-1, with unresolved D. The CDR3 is CASRLPGPRAEAFF. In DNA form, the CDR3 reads TGTGCCAGCAGGCTCCCTGGACCGAGAGCTGAAGCTTTCTTT.